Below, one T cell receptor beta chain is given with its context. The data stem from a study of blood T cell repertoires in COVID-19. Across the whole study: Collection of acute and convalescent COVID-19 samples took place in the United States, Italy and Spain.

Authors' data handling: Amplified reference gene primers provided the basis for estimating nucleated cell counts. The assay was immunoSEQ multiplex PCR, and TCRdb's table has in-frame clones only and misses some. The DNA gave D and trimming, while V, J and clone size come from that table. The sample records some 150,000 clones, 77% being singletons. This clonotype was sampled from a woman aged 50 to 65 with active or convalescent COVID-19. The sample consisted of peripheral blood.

CDR3 loop: CSGQGSTDTQYF. CDR3 DNA sequence: TGCAGCGGGCAGGGTAGCACAGATACGCAGTATTTT. The rearrangement links TRBV29-1 to TRBJ2-3, with TRBD1 as a possible D gene (5 bases). CDR1 is SQVTM and CDR2 is ANQGSEA in the germline V gene. Trimming took 7 bases from V and 0 from J, leaving 8 bases between them. This CDR3 comprises 12 residues.